This record covers a single T cell receptor (beta chain). The antigen remains unidentified. This record comes from a study of cytomegalovirus exposure and HLA in healthy donors. Study results and limitations: In vitro assays verified that a few CMV-associated chains recognized CMV antigens specifically. Associated with cytomegalovirus, according to the listing, were 164 TCR beta chains.

Trimming at V came to 3 bases and at J to 4 bases, leaving 7 bases not matched to a gene. The CDR3 is 16 amino acids. Germline assignment: CDR1 LNHDA and CDR2 SQIVND (reference sequence). PCR used 60 Vbeta primers and 13 Jbeta primers. Sequencing used immunoSEQ multiplex PCR; TCRdb keeps in-frame clones, though not all of them. The sample holds nearly 200,000 clones; about four fifths are singletons and the top ten take approximately 0.092%. The sequenced sample consisted of PBMCs. This clonotype originated in a boy aged 2 to 9 in good health and CMV-seronegative. The genes are TRBV19 and TRBJ2-3; TRBD2 matches at 10 bases. In DNA, the CDR3 is TGTGCCAGTAGTATGGGAGCGGGGGGGGTGTCAGATACGCAGTATTTT. Protein sequence: CASSMGAGGVSDTQYF.